The clone carrying this T cell receptor (beta chain) was seen more than once but under ten times. The antigen remains undetermined. The data derive from a study of beta chain features in type 1 diabetes. This CDR3 has 11 residues. CDR1 is LNHDA, CDR2 SQIVND, per germline (reference sequence). Trimming pared 7 bases from V and 5 bases from J, leaving 7 bases between. Study-wide results and limits: Any HLA type influence on TCRB rearrangement was left unresolved here.

Expressed TCRB transcripts got sequenced, as all isolated RNA was reverse transcribed. The assay was immunoSEQ multiplex PCR, and TCRdb's table has in-frame clones only and misses some. Among about 360,000 clones listed, 10% to 15% were seen once. This clonotype was obtained from a man younger than 35 in good health. The sample consisted of naive CD4+ T cells from blood. V and J are TRBV19 and TRBJ2-3; no definite D call. CDR3 sequence: CASKGVDTQYF. The CDR3 DNA reads as TGTGCCAGTAAAGGAGTAGATACGCAGTATTTT. Full variable domain (outside the CDR3, taken from reference TRBV19 and TRBJ2-3): DGGITQSPKYLFRKEGQNVTLSCEQNLNHDAMYWYRQDPGQGLRLIYYSQIVNDFQKGDIAEGYSVSREKKESFPLTVTSAQKNPTAFYLCASKGVDTQYFGPGTRLTVL.